This T cell receptor beta chain is from a study of T cell responses to AZD1222 COVID-19 vaccine. With respect to this clone: Its antigen remains unidentified.

The germline V gene has CDR1 SGHTA and CDR2 FQGNSA. The ends lost 6 bases at V and 4 bases at J; junction bases unmatched: 14. The CDR3 length is 17 residues. The protocol was immunoSEQ multiplex PCR, while the TCRdb copy is restricted to in-frame clones and leaves out a portion. Among fewer than 85,000 clones listed, 88% were seen once. The study's findings and limits: Mostly white British, mostly female donors; authors suggested clonal diversity may be underestimated. Of spike-specific TCRs, nearly half reportedly target regions left unmutated in variants.

The origin of this receptor is an adult who received the MenACWY meningococcal vaccine as a control. This specimen consisted of peripheral blood, obtained 28 days after the second dose of the MenACWY control vaccine. The chain is built from TRBV7-2 and TRBJ2-3; 9 nucleotides line up with TRBD2. The CDR3 DNA sequence: TGTGCCAGCAGGGTAGCGGGGGTCCCTCGCCCAGCAGATACGCAGTATTTT. Protein: CASRVAGVPRPADTQYF. Combining the CDR3 with reference TRBV7-2 and TRBJ2-3 gives the whole variable domain GAGVSQSPSNKVTEKGKDVELRCDPISGHTALYWYRQSLGQGLEFLIYFQGNSAPDKSGLPSDRFSAERTGGSVSTLTIQRTQQEDSAVYLCASRVAGVPRPADTQYFGPGTRLTVL.